What follows is one TCR beta chain and its context. What it binds is unknown. These data come from a study of shared clonotypes between healthy human individuals. General observations from the study: Approximately 5% was the fraction of naive CD4 clonotypes found shared across a few donors.

Assay execution took place at the deep level. Authors' processing steps: Junction-only immunoSEQ sequences carried no quality scores, so filtering differed. Clones were read by immunoSEQ multiplex PCR, and TCRdb kept only the in-frame ones, dropping some. V and J calls and clone size follow that table, whereas D and trimming were derived from the DNA. The profile shows 2.3 million or so clones, approximately 95% of them singletons. The CDR3 totals 15 residues. The V gene's germline CDR1 is SGHNT and CDR2 YYREEE (reference sequence). The trim removed 0 bases at V and 6 bases at J, leaving 5 bases unmatched.

The receptor comes from a man younger than 35 in good health. Some clones in this sample may be carry-over from other donors' samples. V is TRBV5-4 and J is TRBJ2-3, with 9 bases aligning to TRBD1. Sequenced sample: naive CD4+ T cells from PBMCs. Subset described: CD45RA+ positively selected. The CDR3 bases are TGTGCCAGCAGCTTGGGGGGGACAGGGCTTGATACGCAGTATTTT. Translation gives CASSLGGTGLDTQYF.